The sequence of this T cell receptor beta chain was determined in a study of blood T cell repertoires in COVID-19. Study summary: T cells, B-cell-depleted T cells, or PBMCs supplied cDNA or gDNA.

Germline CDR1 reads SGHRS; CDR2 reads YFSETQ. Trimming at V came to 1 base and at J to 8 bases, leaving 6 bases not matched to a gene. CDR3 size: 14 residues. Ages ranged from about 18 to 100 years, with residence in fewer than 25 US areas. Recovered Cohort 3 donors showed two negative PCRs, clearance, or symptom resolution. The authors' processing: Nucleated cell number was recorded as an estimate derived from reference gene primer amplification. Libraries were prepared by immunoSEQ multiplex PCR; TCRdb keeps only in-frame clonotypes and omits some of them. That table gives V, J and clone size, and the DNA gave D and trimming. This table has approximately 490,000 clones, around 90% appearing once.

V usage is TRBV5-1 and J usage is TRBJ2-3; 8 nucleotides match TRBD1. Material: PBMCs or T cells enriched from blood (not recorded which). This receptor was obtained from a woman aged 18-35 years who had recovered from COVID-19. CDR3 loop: CASSLKQGESTQYF. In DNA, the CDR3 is TGCGCCAGCAGCTTGAAACAGGGGGAAAGTACGCAGTATTTT.